The 32 T cell receptor beta chains listed next were all sequenced from one sample in a study of shared clonotypes between healthy human individuals (dated by TCRdb to the early 2020s). CD8 naive samples were obtained by positive selection for CCR7 among CD45RO-negative cells, yielding a CD45RA+CCR7+ population from which TemRA cells were excluded. Library generation was performed with the immunoSEQ multiplex PCR assay. TCRdb retrieved this table from immuneACCESS and kept in-frame rearrangements only. Not all clones are present; in checked studies, unresolved V genes account for under half, and no reason is known for the remainder. The sample includes about 2,100,000 clones, with roughly 91% observed a single time. Together, the top ten hold under 2% of the sample. Sequences were obtained from naive CD8+ T cells from PBMCs. The cell subset or site label on this specimen signifies: CD45RA+CCR7+. The receptors come from a man aged 18 to 30 in good health. Some clones in this sample may be carry-over from other donors' samples.

This clone was found once. The rearrangement joins TRBV27 to TRBJ1-1; 7 positions match TRBD1. This CDR3 contains 14 residues. J lost 6 bases, V lost 3 bases, and 7 bases had no gene match. CDR1 is MNHEY and CDR2 is SMNVEV in the germline V gene (reference sequence). The CDR3 nucleotides are TGTGCCAGCAGTTTGGTTTACAGGGGCTCTGAAGCTTTCTTT. It specifies CASSLVYRGSEAFF.

The rearrangement links TRBV7-9 to TRBJ2-7; 10 bases match TRBD2. The CDR3 length is 15 residues. Unmatched junction bases numbered 6, after V lost 4 bases and J lost 3 bases. CDR1 is SEHNR, CDR2 FQNEAQ, per germline (reference sequence). The CDR3 bases are TGTGCCAGCAGCTCCGGACTAGCGGTGCTCTACGAGCAGTACTTC. Amino acid sequence: CASSSGLAVLYEQYF.

The genes are TRBV7-9 and TRBJ1-1; D call uncertain. The V end was cut by 6 bases, the J end by 6 bases, with 11 bases between. The germline V gene encodes CDR1 SEHNR and CDR2 FQNEAQ (reference sequence). This CDR3 has 12 residues. The CDR3 here is CASSSFKPEAFF. CDR3 nucleotides: TGTGCCAGCAGTTCCTTTAAGCCTGAAGCTTTCTTT. The full variable domain, completed using reference TRBV7-9 and TRBJ1-1, is DTGVSQNPRHKITKRGQNVTFRCDPISEHNRLYWYRQTLGQGPEFLTYFQNEAQLEKSRLLSDRFSAERPKGSFSTLEIQRTEQGDSAMYLCASSSFKPEAFFGQGTRLTVV.

The rearrangement links TRBV5-6 to TRBJ2-3, with D unclear. This CDR3 spans 13 amino acids. Trimming took 0 bases from V and 9 from J, leaving 11 bases between them. Per germline, CDR1 SGHDT and CDR2 YYEEEE. The CDR3 bases are TGTGCCAGCAGCTTGGGGACCCCGGGCACGCAGTATTTT. As protein: CASSLGTPGTQYF.

The gene calls are TRBV5-1 and TRBJ2-7; 14 bases line up with TRBD2. Germline V CDR1 and CDR2: SGHRS, YFSETQ. V dropped 2 bases and J dropped 5; count of bases not matched to a gene: 3. The CDR3 consists of 15 residues. The CDR3 coding sequence is TGCGCCAGCAGCTTAGGGACTAGCGGGAGCAACGAGCAGTACTTC. This encodes CASSLGTSGSNEQYF.

V is TRBV7-9 and J is TRBJ2-7; 10 bases fit TRBD2. Germline CDR1 is SEHNR and CDR2 is FQNEAQ (reference sequence). CDR3 size: 16 residues. The V segment lost 5 bases and the J segment 0 bases; nucleotides outside the gene matches: 7. The CDR3 here is CASSPLLAGNSYEQYF. CDR3 DNA: TGTGCCAGCAGCCCTTTACTAGCGGGGAACTCCTACGAGCAGTACTTC.

This clone was seen only a few times. The V call is TRBV28, the J call TRBJ1-2; D unclear. The CDR3 has 13 amino acids. CDR1 is MDHEN and CDR2 is SYDVKM in the germline V gene. Between the trimmed V and J ends, which lost 2 bases and 6 bases, there was a span of 10 bases. CDR3 protein: CASSLRGVDGYTF. In DNA, the CDR3 is TGTGCCAGCAGTTTACGCGGGGTCGATGGCTACACCTTC.

The chain recombines TRBV6-1 with TRBJ2-2; a weak D match, TRBD1 (7 bases). Trimming took 6 bases from V and 7 from J, leaving 15 bases between them. This CDR3 is 14 amino acids long. Germline V lookup: CDR1 MNHNS, CDR2 SASEGT. In DNA, the CDR3 is TGTGCCAGCAGAGGACAGGAGGGGATCGGGGAGCTGTTTTTT. Its protein is CASRGQEGIGELFF.

The CDR3 region has the DNA TGCGCCAGCAGCTCGGCTGAAACCTACAATGAGCAGTTCTTC. Its translation: CASSSAETYNEQFF. This sequence joins TRBV5-1 and TRBJ2-1; D is unresolved. Deletions cut 3 bases from V and 2 bases from J, with 9 bases between. Per germline, CDR1 SGHRS and CDR2 YFSETQ. The CDR3 covers 14 residues.

The rearrangement uses TRBV19 and TRBJ2-1, with 8 bases aligning to TRBD2. The J segment lost 5 bases and the V segment lost 1 base, leaving 7 bases of the junction unmatched. The CDR3 has 16 amino acids. Germline CDR1 and CDR2: LNHDA and SQIVND (reference sequence). The CDR3 sequence is CASSIGISGTNNEQFF. The CDR3, as DNA: TGTGCCAGTAGTATAGGGATTAGCGGGACAAACAATGAGCAGTTCTTC.

The chain is built from TRBV7-2 and TRBJ2-3; TRBD1 agrees at 8 bases. Trimming cost V 5 bases and J 7 bases; bases outside gene matches: 11. This CDR3 is 15 amino acids long. Germline loops: CDR1 SGHTA, CDR2 FQGNSA. In DNA, the CDR3 is TGTGCCAGCAGCCTGGGACAGGACGGGGATTATACGCAGTATTTT. Translating it yields CASSLGQDGDYTQYF.

The rearrangement links TRBV2 to TRBJ2-5; TRBD2 matches 7 bases. Near its end, the DNA agrees better with TRBJ2-7, so the J call may be wrong. CDR3 length: 15 amino acids. Per germline, CDR1 SNHLY and CDR2 FYNNEI. The CDR3 loop reads CASRTGRGSSYEQYF. In DNA, the CDR3 is TGTGCCAGCAGAACGGGGCGGGGGTCCTCCTACGAGCAGTACTTC.

This clone was seen only once. The chain couples TRBV5-4 to TRBJ2-7; a weak D match, TRBD1 (6 bases). Per germline, CDR1 SGHNT and CDR2 YYREEE (reference sequence). V lost 6 bases and J lost 6, with 16 bases in between. This CDR3 is 13 amino acids long. CDR3 nucleotide sequence: TGTGCCAGCAACCTTAACGCAGGGGCCGAGCAGTACTTC. It encodes CASNLNAGAEQYF.

The chain couples TRBV10-2 to TRBJ2-1, with TRBD2 identical over 8 bases. Germline V gene lookup returns CDR1 WSHSY and CDR2 SAAADI. V gave up 5 bases and J gave up 6 bases; unmatched junction bases: 6. This CDR3 spans 14 amino acids. As DNA, the CDR3 is TGCGCCAGCAGTATTTCCGGGAGGGCCAATGAGCAGTTCTTC. Its translation is CASSISGRANEQFF.

V is TRBV11-2 and J is TRBJ2-7; D may be TRBD1 (6 bases). Germline lookup yields CDR1 SGHAT and CDR2 FQNNGV. The CDR3 consists of 13 residues. V was cut by 4 bases and J by 2 bases, with 9 bases left in between. DNA of the CDR3: TGTGCCAGCAGCTACGGGGACACCTACGAGCAGTACTTC. Translation gives CASSYGDTYEQYF.

This clone was counted a single time. The chain employs TRBV27 and TRBJ2-1, with TRBD2 identical over 12 bases. V lost 6 bases, J lost 3 bases, and 6 bases stayed unmatched. Germline lookup yields CDR1 MNHEY and CDR2 SMNVEV (reference sequence). There are 16 residues in the CDR3. CDR3 DNA sequence: TGTGCCAGCAGCCCGACTAGCGGGGGTAGCTACAATGAGCAGTTCTTC. Amino acids: CASSPTSGGSYNEQFF.

The chain couples TRBV27 to TRBJ2-7; D gene unclear. This CDR3 spans 12 amino acids. V lost 3 bases and J lost 3, with 6 bases in between. Germline V gene sequence: CDR1 MNHEY, CDR2 SMNVEV (reference sequence). DNA for the CDR3: TGTGCCAGCAGTTTCGCTTACTACGAGCAGTACTTC. It yields the protein CASSFAYYEQYF.

CDR3 protein: CASSQGPAYEQYF. CDR3 DNA: TGTGCCAGCAGCCAGGGACCCGCCTACGAGCAGTACTTC. J is TRBJ2-7 and V is TRBV5-6, with D perhaps being TRBD1 or TRBD2 (5 bases each). The germline V and J ends were trimmed by 4 bases and 2 bases, with 10 bases remaining between them. There are 13 residues in the CDR3. CDR1 SGHDT and CDR2 YYEEEE come from the germline V gene. Full variable domain (remainder filled in from reference TRBV5-6 and TRBJ2-7): DAGVTQSPTHLIKTRGQQVTLRCSPKSGHDTVSWYQQALGQGPQFIFQYYEEEERQRGNFPDRFSGHQFPNYSSELNVNALLLGDSALYLCASSQGPAYEQYFGPGTRLTVT.

The chain carries TRBV10-1 and TRBJ2-7, with D unresolved. Trimming removed 8 bases at V and 0 bases at J, with 11 bases between. From germline, CDR1 is WNHNN and CDR2 SYGVQD (reference sequence). The CDR3 runs 13 residues. CDR3 loop: CASAGTDSYEQYF. The CDR3 region has the DNA TGCGCCAGCGCCGGAACAGACTCCTACGAGCAGTACTTC.

Only one count was recorded for this clone. Sequence at one end of the junction differs from germline and may be a read error. The chain employs TRBV9 and TRBJ2-1; 12 bases line up with TRBD2. CDR1 is SGDLS, CDR2 YYNGEE, per germline. There are 17 residues in the CDR3. This chain's CDR3 is CASSGARLAGDENVQFF. Written as DNA, the CDR3 is TGTGCCAGCAGCGGAGCCCGACTAGCGGGAGATGAAAATGTGCAGTTCTTC. The variable domain in full, with the rest retrieved from reference TRBV9 and TRBJ2-1, is DSGVTQTPKHLITATGQRVTLRCSPRSGDLSVYWYQQSLDQGLQFLIQYYNGEERAKGNILERFSAQQFPDLHSELNLSSLELGDSALYFCASSGARLAGDENVQFFGPGTRLTVL.

CDR3 sequence: CASSTERDNSYEQYF. CDR3 DNA: TGTGCCAGCAGTACAGAAAGGGACAACTCCTACGAGCAGTACTTC. V usage is TRBV28 and J usage is TRBJ2-7; weak D call: TRBD1 (6 bases). This CDR3 spans 15 amino acids. V lost 5 bases and J lost 0, with 14 bases in between. Germline assignment: CDR1 MDHEN and CDR2 SYDVKM. Filled out from reference TRBV28 and TRBJ2-7, the complete variable domain reads DVKVTQSSRYLVKRTGEKVFLECVQDMDHENMFWYRQDPGLGLRLIYFSYDVKMKEKGDIPEGYSVSREKKERFSLILESASTNQTSMYLCASSTERDNSYEQYFGPGTRLTVT.

The chain recombines TRBV5-6 with TRBJ2-1; TRBD2 is a possible D gene (6 bases). Deletions cut 1 base from V and 9 bases from J, with 23 bases between. CDR3 length: 17 residues. Germline CDR1 is SGHDT and CDR2 is YYEEEE. The CDR3 bases are TGTGCCAGCAGCTTGCCCGGGAGAGAACGGGGAAGGGGTGAGCAGTTCTTC. Translation: CASSLPGRERGRGEQFF.

The V call is TRBV9, the J call TRBJ2-5; a possible D gene is TRBD1 (5 bases). Trimming left V 3 bases short and J 5 bases short, with 11 bases between. The germline V gene encodes CDR1 SGDLS and CDR2 YYNGEE. The CDR3 is 13 amino acids. The CDR3 sequence: CASSGPYRETQYF. CDR3 in DNA: TGTGCCAGCAGCGGCCCCTACAGGGAGACCCAGTACTTC.

The count of this clone is one. The chain recombines TRBV19 with TRBJ2-1; D perhaps matches TRBD2 (6 bases). Germline CDR1 LNHDA, CDR2 SQIVND (reference sequence). V lost 3 bases to trimming and J lost 8 bases, with 14 bases between them. The CDR3 runs to 14 residues. CDR3 nucleotides: TGTGCCAGTAGTATGTATAGGGGAGGCGATGAGCAGTTCTTC. Protein product: CASSMYRGGDEQFF.

About this clone: At the DNA level, this CDR3 is encoded by other sequences in the same sample as well. The chain employs TRBV27 and TRBJ2-7, with D perhaps matching TRBD1 (6 bases). CDR3 length equals 13 residues. Germline V lookup: CDR1 MNHEY, CDR2 SMNVEV (reference sequence). Trimming cost V 6 bases and J 4 bases, with 13 bases left between them. CDR3 bases: TGTGCCAGCAGCCTCCGGGACACTTACGAGCAGTACTTC. Translating it yields CASSLRDTYEQYF.

V is TRBV5-8 and J is TRBJ2-5; 7 bases line up with TRBD2. Germline V gene data show CDR1 as SGHTS and CDR2 as YDEGEE. V lost 0 bases and J lost 5; bases outside the gene matches: 7. This CDR3 spans 15 amino acids. CDR3 sequence: CASSLAREGGETQYF. CDR3 in DNA: TGTGCCAGCAGCTTGGCCAGGGAGGGTGGGGAGACCCAGTACTTC.

A note on this clone: Other DNA sequences in the sample encode the same CDR3. The chain has TRBV4-3 and TRBJ2-1, with D possibly TRBD2 on 6 matching bases. V was shortened by 1 base and J by 0 bases, with 7 bases between the two germline ends. Germline V gene lookup returns CDR1 LGHNA and CDR2 YSLEER. The CDR3 has 15 amino acids. The CDR3, as DNA: TGCGCCAGCAGCCAAGGTAGCGGCTCCTACAATGAGCAGTTCTTC. Its protein is CASSQGSGSYNEQFF.

This chain links TRBV7-8 with TRBJ2-2, with D unclear. This CDR3 contains 14 residues. Germline values: CDR1 SGHVS, CDR2 FQNEAQ. V shed 3 bases and J shed 0 bases, with 5 bases lying between them. The CDR3 spells CASSLTSNTGELFF. The CDR3 bases are TGTGCCAGCAGCTTGACGTCGAACACCGGGGAGCTGTTTTTT.

The chain carries TRBV9 and TRBJ2-1; 15 nucleotides align to TRBD2. Losses at the gene ends were 0 bases for V and 5 bases for J; bases not matched to a gene: 9. CDR1 SGDLS and CDR2 YYNGEE come from the germline V gene. The CDR3 is 19 residues long. CDR3 in DNA: TGTGCCAGCAGCGTAGCCAGGACTAGCGGGAGGGTCCCCCACAATGAGCAGTTCTTC. This codes for CASSVARTSGRVPHNEQFF.

This clone was detected once. The J gene is TRBJ1-2, the V gene TRBV27; 7 positions match TRBD1. This CDR3 is 17 amino acids long. With 4 bases clipped from V and 0 bases from J, the junction kept 11 bases outside the gene matches. CDR1 is MNHEY, CDR2 SMNVEV, per germline (reference sequence). CDR3 region: CASSYRTGALANYGYTF. DNA for the CDR3: TGTGCCAGCAGTTATAGGACAGGCGCCTTGGCTAACTATGGCTACACCTTC.

The chain joins TRBV10-3 to TRBJ2-1; D is undetermined. Germline loops: CDR1 ENHRY, CDR2 SYGVKD. This CDR3 spans 16 amino acids. Trimming took off 0 bases at V and 0 bases at J, with 9 bases between the two ends. Here the CDR3 reads CAISESGTRSYNEQFF. The DNA for the CDR3 is TGTGCCATCAGTGAGTCGGGCACCCGCTCCTACAATGAGCAGTTCTTC.

The chain combines TRBV7-3 with TRBJ2-3, with TRBD1 matching 9 bases. This CDR3 contains 17 residues. Germline trimming cut 9 bases from V and 3 bases from J; bases unmatched to any gene: 16. Per the germline V gene, CDR1 is SGHTA and CDR2 is FQGTGA. The CDR3 region has the DNA TGTGCCAGTTCCGGGACAGGGCCCTCTGGGTCGACAGATACGCAGTATTTT. This sequence encodes CASSGTGPSGSTDTQYF. Full variable domain (missing parts from reference TRBV7-3 and TRBJ2-3): GAGVSQTPSNKVTEKGKYVELRCDPISGHTALYWYRQSLGQGPEFLIYFQGTGAADDSGLPNDRFFAVRPEGSVSTLKIQRTERGDSAVYLCASSGTGPSGSTDTQYFGPGTRLTVL.